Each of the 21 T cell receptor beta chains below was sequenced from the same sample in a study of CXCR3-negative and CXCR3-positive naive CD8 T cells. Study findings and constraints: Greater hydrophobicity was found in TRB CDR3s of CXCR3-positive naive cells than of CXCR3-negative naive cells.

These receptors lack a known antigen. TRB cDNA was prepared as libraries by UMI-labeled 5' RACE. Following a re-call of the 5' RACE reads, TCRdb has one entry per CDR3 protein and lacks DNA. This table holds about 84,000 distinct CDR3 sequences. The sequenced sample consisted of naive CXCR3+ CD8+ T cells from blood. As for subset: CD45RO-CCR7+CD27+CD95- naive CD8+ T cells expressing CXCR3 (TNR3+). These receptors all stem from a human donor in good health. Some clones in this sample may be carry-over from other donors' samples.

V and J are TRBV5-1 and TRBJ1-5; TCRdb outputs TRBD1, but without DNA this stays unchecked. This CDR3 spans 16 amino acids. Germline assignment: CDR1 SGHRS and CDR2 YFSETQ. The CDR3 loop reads CASSPFGIGSNQPQHF.

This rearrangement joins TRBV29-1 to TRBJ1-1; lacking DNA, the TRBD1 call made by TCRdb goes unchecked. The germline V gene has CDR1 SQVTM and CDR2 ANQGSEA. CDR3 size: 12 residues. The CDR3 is CSAGQGDTEAFF.

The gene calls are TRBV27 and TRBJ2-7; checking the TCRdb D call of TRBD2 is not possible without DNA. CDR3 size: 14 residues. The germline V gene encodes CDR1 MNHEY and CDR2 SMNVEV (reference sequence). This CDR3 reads CASSLGGGVHEQYF.

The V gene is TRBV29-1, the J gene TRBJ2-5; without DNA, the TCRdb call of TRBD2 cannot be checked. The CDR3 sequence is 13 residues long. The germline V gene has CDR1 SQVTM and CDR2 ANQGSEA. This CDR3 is CSVVVASGTLLYF.

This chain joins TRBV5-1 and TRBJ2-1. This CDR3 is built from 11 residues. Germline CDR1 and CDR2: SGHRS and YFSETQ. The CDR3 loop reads CASSLGQEQFF.

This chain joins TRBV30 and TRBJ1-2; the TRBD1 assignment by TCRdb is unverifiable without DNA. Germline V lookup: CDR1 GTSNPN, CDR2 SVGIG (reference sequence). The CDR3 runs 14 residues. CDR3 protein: CAWFGQELGYGYTF.

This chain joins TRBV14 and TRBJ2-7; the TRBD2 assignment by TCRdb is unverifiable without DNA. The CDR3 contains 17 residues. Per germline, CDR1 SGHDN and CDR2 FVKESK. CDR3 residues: CASSQEWGPSGSYEQYF.

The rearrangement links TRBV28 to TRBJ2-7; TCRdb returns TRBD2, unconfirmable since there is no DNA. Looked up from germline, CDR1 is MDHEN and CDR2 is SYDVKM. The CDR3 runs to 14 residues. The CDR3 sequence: CASSFALAGVEQYF.

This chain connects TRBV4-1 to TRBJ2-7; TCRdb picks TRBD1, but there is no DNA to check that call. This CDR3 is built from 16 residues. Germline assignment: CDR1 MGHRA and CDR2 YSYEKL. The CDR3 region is CASSQLGTGTSYEQYF.

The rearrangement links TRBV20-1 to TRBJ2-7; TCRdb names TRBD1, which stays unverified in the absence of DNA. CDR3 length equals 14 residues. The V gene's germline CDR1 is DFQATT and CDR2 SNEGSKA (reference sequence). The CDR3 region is CSARVRARAYEQYF.

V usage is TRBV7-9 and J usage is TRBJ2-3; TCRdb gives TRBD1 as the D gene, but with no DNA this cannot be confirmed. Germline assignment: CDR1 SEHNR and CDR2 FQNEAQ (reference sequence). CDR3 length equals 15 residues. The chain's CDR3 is CASSSSRVPTISQYF.

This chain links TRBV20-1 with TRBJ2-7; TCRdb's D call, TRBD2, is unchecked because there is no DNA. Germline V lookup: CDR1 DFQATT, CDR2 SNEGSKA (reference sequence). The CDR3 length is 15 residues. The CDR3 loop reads CSAREAHIARYEQYF.

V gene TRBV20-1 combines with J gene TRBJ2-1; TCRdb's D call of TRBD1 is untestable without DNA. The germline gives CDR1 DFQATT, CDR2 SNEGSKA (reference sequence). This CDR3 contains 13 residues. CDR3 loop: CSASPGSYNEQFF.

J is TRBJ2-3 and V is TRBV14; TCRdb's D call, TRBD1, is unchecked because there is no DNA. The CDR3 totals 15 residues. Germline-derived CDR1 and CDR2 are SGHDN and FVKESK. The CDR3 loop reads CASSQAGGAGDTQYF.

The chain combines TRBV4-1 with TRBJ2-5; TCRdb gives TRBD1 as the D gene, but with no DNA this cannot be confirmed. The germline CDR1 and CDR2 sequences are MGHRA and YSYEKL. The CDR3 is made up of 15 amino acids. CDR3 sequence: CASSQDEEGGETQYF.

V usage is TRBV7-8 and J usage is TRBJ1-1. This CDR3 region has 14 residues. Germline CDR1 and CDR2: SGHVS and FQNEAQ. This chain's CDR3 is CASSLTRRNTEAFF.

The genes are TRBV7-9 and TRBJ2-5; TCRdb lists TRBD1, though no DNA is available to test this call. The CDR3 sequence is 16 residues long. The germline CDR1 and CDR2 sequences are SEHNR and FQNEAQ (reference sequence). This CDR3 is CASSAPTGAGGGTQYF.

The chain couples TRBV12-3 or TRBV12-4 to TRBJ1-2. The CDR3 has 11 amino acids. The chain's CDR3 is CASRGGYGYTF.

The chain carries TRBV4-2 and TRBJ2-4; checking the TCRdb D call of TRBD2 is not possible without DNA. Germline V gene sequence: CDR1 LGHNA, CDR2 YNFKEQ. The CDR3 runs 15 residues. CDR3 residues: CASSQTGGAKNIQYF.

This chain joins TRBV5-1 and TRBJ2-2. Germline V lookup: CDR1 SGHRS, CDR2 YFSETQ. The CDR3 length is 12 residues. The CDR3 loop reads CASSLVPGELFF.

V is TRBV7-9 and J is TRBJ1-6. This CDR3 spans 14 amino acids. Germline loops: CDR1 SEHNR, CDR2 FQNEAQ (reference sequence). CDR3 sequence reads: CASSFETSHSPLHF.